The clone carrying this T cell receptor beta chain has more than one count but fewer than ten. The antigen is unknown. MiXCR was run by TCRdb on the RT-PCR reads, yielding one entry per CDR3 protein. The data hold approximately 250,000 distinct CDR3 sequences, with more than 10% observed a single time. This sample was included in a study of response to subunit inactivated influenza vaccine. Study observations and caveats: Authors suggested each seasonal flu vaccination may recruit only limited numbers of new T cells.

The CDR3 sequence is 16 residues long. V lost 0 bases to trimming and J lost 15 bases; unmatched junction nucleotides: 15. The V gene's germline CDR1 is ENHRY and CDR2 SYGVKD. The clonotype was recovered from a man aged 50-60 years who received an inactivated influenza vaccine. The source was non-naive T cells sorted from PBMCs, collected around two weeks before vaccination. The V call is TRBV10-3, the J call TRBJ2-1, with 9 bases matching TRBD2. The CDR3 DNA sequence: TGTGCCATCAGTGAGTCGATTGGCGGGAGGGCCCCGGTCACGTTCTTC. It encodes CAISESIGGRAPVTFF.